This TCR beta chain originates from a study of cytomegalovirus exposure and HLA in healthy donors (dated 2017 in TCRdb). As for the study more broadly: In an earlier analysis of about 560 of the donors, around 290 Gb of sequence data and some 100 million unique TCR beta sequences from roughly 200 million T cells were reported. Approximately 300 gigabases of sequencing data and roughly 90 million unique TCR sequences were included in an early release covering about 700 HLA-typed donors. Of the roughly 410 genotyped donors, 81% were placed in the genetic ancestry cluster associated with self-reported Caucasian donors. The aim of the study was to test whether cataloging public T cell receptors could identify signatures of past pathogen exposure. The T cell repertoires of under 700 subjects were profiled by immunosequencing and related to cytomegalovirus serostatus. Along with the roughly 700-subject first cohort, a separate validation cohort of approximately 110 different subjects was used. The study combined high-throughput TCR immunosequencing, statistical association of individual TCRs with disease status, and machine learning to predict cytomegalovirus infection status. To study patterns of TCR occurrence, a later analysis re-analyzed previously published TCR beta repertoires from 650 to 750 donors and added high-resolution HLA genotyping. The later analysis used no new phenotypic data to find candidate immune exposures, relying instead on TCR beta sequences and their occurrence across donors. To decide whether each TCR beta V gene segment behaved as functional or pseudogenic, an earlier analysis of some 600 of the donors relied on high-throughput TCR beta sequencing. Alongside the repertoire data, information on donor age, sex, ethnicity and CMV serostatus was compiled. A later genetic analysis took genome-wide SNP genotypes for about 65% of the 666 donors and used that subset as a discovery cohort. Every repertoire in the discovery cohort had been generated on one and the same sequencing platform. Class I and class II HLA loci were covered by the typing at four-digit resolution. Typing coverage varied by locus: roughly 629-640 donors for A, B, C, DRB1 and DQB1; approximately 500 for DQA1; more than 600 for DPA1; around 450 for DPB1. Several DR-DQ haplotypes were handled as single units for association and clustering, since linkage in the cohort was strong. Across around 400 genotyped donors of the cohort, an average of 235,054 unique TCR beta nucleotide sequences per donor were sequenced, and roughly 17% of those sequences were non-productive.

The cohort was made up of about 670 healthy bone marrow donors. At the time of sampling, every cohort member was nominally healthy, though immune exposures that went unrecorded were likely present. The donor was CMV seropositive and was included in the group of 300 or so seropositive cohort members. A peripheral blood sample was provided by each donor, and peripheral blood mononuclear cells were used for TCR beta sequencing. Genomic DNA extraction from the blood cell samples was performed with the Qiagen DNeasy Blood Extraction Kit. About this clone: It lacks a known antigen. Per-nucleotide qualities are absent, and no much larger clonotype sits a single base away.

The library was obtained by the immunoSEQ multiplex PCR assay. For the multiplex PCR, a mixture combining 60 forward primers for TCR Vbeta segments and 13 reverse primers for TCR Jbeta segments was used. Amplification of the CDR3 region of rearranged TCR beta genes was performed with a multiplex PCR assay on genomic DNA. The Illumina HiSeq System was used to sequence the amplified TCR beta libraries as 87-base-pair reads. Per the original workflow: A later analysis counted about 80 million unique TCR beta chains across the 650 to 700 repertoires, and 10 million to 12 million of these chains were shared by at least two donors. A nearest-neighbor algorithm error-corrected the raw reads and collapsed the reads into unique sequences, merging closely related sequences to remove PCR and sequencing errors. CDR3 sequences were aligned to IMGT reference sequences to assign V, D and J gene segments. For a sequence to be retained, at least a six-nucleotide match to both a V gene segment and a J gene segment was required. A rearrangement was called productive if the CDR3 had no stop codons and remained in frame with V and J, and every other rearrangement was called non-productive. CDR3 was defined according to IMGT convention as the region running from the second conserved V-encoded cysteine to the conserved J-encoded phenylalanine. The earlier analysis of about 570 of the donors excluded any sequence lacking an unambiguous match to a single V gene segment. In an earlier analysis of around 590 of the donors, a V segment was called functional when productive rearrangements were above 56.7%, and segregating when the standard deviation between donors exceeded 5%. A statistical classification framework was built for diagnosing cytomegalovirus status from the catalog of TCR beta chain sequences. V and J gene assignment, in a later analysis, came from comparing TCR nucleotide sequences with IMGT/GENE-DB human TR gene sequences. A later analysis assigned CDR3 sequences and most-parsimonious VDJ recombination scenarios with the TCRdist pipeline. A later analysis defined each TCR beta chain by its CDR3 amino acid sequence plus V-gene family, and excluded reads lacking a unique V-gene family. As a way to deal with suspected cross-contamination and a sequencing artifact, a later analysis dropped 450 to 600 nucleotide sequences that were highly shared and had low generation probability. In a later analysis, a clonal expansion index was calculated for each public chain from normalized within-repertoire ranks of inferred template counts. In a later analysis, generation probabilities were computed using a VDJ recombination model fitted to out-of-frame rearrangements, and the results were checked against IGoR. A later analysis scored TCR-TCR, TCR-HLA and TCR-CMV co-occurrence with hypergeometric tests, applying a repertoire-size bias correction to TCR pairs. In a later analysis, false discovery rates were estimated by permuting HLA or CMV assignments 20 times. In a later analysis, co-occurring TCRs were grouped using DBSCAN, with TCRdist sequence similarity added in when clustering inside HLA-allele-positive subsets. For co-occurrence clustering, repertoires with fewer than 30,000 or more than 120,000 public chains were excluded, along with roughly five repertoires with anomalous nucleotide sharing. TCRdb carries this immuneACCESS record with in-frame sequences only. Its versions omit some clonotypes, under half of them owing to an unresolved V gene in the studies checked, with the rest unexplained. Clone size and the V and J calls come from that table; the DNA yielded D and trimming. The sample table contains about 120,000 clones; only one count was recorded for over 50% of them. Jointly, the top ten make up roughly 8.6% of the sample.

Cut back by 3 bases and 7 bases, the V and J ends lie 12 bases apart. The cysteine opens and the phenylalanine closes a CDR3 of 13 amino acids. Left in the record is the CDR3 DNA by itself, 39 bases read in frame from the first base. CDR1 and CDR2, looked up from the germline V gene, are MNHEY and SVGAGI. Study-wide findings and limitations: A later genetic analysis associated a missense DCLRE1C variant with V-gene and J-gene trimming of TCR beta chains, and an independent cohort replicated the association. In this cohort, only TCR beta chains were sequenced, and detectable features were limited by the absence of alpha or paired-chain data. It was suggested by the authors that the approach could potentially be generalized to other disease states and immunological phenotypes. Strong co-occurrence of HLA alleles, especially DR and DQ, made assigning TCR associations to individual alleles difficult. The classifier was reported to diagnose cytomegalovirus status with high specificity and sensitivity in both the original cohort and the validation cohort. CMV serostatus was the only immune exposure information available for the cohort. Because some donors lacked HLA typing at each locus, the association tests relied only on the typed subset. Roughly 17 rarely observed V segments, including chromosome 9 orphons, were excluded from the earlier analysis of some 590 of the donors because counts were too low. Most TCR sequences were observed very rarely across donors, whereas some public TCRs were present in many individuals. The 87-base-pair reads could not distinguish some IMGT-functional V segments, including TRBV6-2 and TRBV6-3, so those segments were excluded. A later analysis found that HLA-associated TCR beta chains were more clonally expanded and had lower generation probabilities than equally common non-associated chains. Compared with the roughly 710-donor mean, donors in an Asian-associated ancestry cluster had fewer N-insertions in productive TCRs, according to a later genetic analysis. Broadly in line with IMGT annotations, most TCR beta V segments showed up in productive rearrangements about 87% or about 30% of the time in an earlier analysis of around 550 of the donors. A further reported finding was that TCR beta sequences accurately predicted the HLA-A and HLA-B alleles for most subjects in the first cohort. In a later analysis, TCR association rates were found to vary across HLA loci, with the most associated TCRs seen for DRB1 alleles and the fewest for HLA-C alleles. Roughly uniform sequencing depth across donors was assumed in presence/absence analyses, although this assumption may not hold. According to a later analysis, most CMV-associated TCR beta chains appeared to be HLA-restricted, and the HLA associations seemed to be driven largely by CMV exposure. At a false discovery rate of 0.05, a later analysis linked 16,000 or so TCR beta sequences to specific HLA alleles. The sequencing pipeline was judged likely to have produced a cluster of highly shared sequence variants as a technical artifact. Correlated functional status among segregating V segments might be attributable to linkage disequilibrium, but an unknown experimental factor could not be ruled out. Three of the identified cytomegalovirus-associated TCR beta chains were confirmed in vitro to be specific for cytomegalovirus antigens. The study gave a list of roughly 150 TCR beta chains associated with cytomegalovirus. Several of the top co-occurrence clusters appeared to be linked to parvovirus B19, influenza, CMV and Epstein-Barr virus, according to a later analysis.

The rearrangement combines TRBV6-5 with TRBJ1-1; the D gene is possibly TRBD1, with 6 bases matching. This receptor was identified in a woman in her forties in good health and CMV-seropositive. The sample was PBMCs. The CDR3 in this case is CASSYTGNGEAFF. DNA sequence: TGTGCCAGCAGTTATACAGGGAATGGTGAAGCTTTCTTT.